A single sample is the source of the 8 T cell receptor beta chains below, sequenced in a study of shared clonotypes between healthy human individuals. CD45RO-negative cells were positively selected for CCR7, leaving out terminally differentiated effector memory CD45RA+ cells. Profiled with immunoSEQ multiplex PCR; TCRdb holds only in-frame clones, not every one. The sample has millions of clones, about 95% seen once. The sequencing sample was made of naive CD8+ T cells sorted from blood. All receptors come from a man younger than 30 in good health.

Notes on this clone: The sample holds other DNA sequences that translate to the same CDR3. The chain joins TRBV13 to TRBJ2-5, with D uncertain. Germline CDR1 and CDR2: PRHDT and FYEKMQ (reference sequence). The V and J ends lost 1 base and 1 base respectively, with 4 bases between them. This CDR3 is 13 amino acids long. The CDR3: CASSLEAQETQYF. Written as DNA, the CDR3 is TGTGCCAGCAGCTTAGAGGCCCAAGAGACCCAGTACTTC.

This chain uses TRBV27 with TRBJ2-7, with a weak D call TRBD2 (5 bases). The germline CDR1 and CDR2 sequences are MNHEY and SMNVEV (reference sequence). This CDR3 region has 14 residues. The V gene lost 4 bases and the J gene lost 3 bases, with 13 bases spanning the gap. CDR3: CASSWTAADYEQYF. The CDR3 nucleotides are TGTGCCAGCAGTTGGACTGCGGCTGACTACGAGCAGTACTTC.

CDR3 bases: TGCGCCAGCAGCCAAGATCAGGGTGGGTACAATCAGCCCCAGCATTTT. Residues: CASSQDQGGYNQPQHF. The rearrangement uses TRBV4-1 and TRBJ1-5; tentatively, D is TRBD1 (5 bases). Trimming left V 0 bases short and J 3 bases short, with 12 bases between. In germline, CDR1 is MGHRA, CDR2 YSYEKL. This CDR3 region has 16 residues.

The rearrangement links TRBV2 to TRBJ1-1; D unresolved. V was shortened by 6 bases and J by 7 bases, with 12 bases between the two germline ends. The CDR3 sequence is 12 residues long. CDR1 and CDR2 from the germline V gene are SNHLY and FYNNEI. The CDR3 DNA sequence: TGTGCCAGCAGCTCAGCCTCCGGTGAAGCTTTCTTT. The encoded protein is CASSSASGEAFF.

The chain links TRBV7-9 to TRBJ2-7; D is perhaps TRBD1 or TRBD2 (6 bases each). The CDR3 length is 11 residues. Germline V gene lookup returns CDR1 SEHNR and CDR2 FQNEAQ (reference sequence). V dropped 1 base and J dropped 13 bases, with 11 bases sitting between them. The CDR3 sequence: CASSLGGAPYF. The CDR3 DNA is TGTGCCAGCAGCTTAGGGGGGGCCCCATACTTC.

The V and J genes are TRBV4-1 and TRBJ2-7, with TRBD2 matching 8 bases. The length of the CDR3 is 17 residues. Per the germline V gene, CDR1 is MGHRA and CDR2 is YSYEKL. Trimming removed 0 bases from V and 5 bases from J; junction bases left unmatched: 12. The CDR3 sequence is CASSQEEPGGLGDEQYF. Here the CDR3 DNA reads TGCGCCAGCAGCCAAGAAGAGCCGGGGGGGCTTGGCGACGAGCAGTACTTC.

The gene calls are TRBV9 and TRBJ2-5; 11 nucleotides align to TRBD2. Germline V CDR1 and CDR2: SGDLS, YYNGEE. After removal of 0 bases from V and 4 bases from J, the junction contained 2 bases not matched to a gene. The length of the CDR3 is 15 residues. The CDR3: CASSVALAGGETQYF. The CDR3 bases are TGTGCCAGCAGCGTAGCCCTAGCGGGAGGAGAGACCCAGTACTTC.

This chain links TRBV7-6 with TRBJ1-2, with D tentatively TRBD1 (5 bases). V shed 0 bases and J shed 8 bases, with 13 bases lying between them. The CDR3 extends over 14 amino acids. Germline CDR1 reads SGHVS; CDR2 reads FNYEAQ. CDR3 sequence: CASSLAYRDRGYTF. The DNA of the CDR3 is TGTGCCAGCAGCTTAGCGTACCGGGACCGGGGCTACACCTTC.